These 29 T cell receptor beta chains came from one sample sequenced in a study of blood T cells in healthy people across ages. The second PCR ran roughly 6 to 11 cycles with a sample-barcoded 5' primer and J-beta primers. Each CDR3 protein is one row after TCRdb ran MiXCR on the 5' RACE reads. The sample records 600,000 or so distinct CDR3 sequences, approximately 30% being singletons. Sequencing was done on a sample of blood. Source of these receptors: a woman at least 80 years old in good health.

The J gene is TRBJ2-7, the V gene TRBV11-1, with D possibly TRBD2 on 7 matching bases. V shed 5 bases and J shed 1 base, with 18 bases lying between them. Germline V gene data show CDR1 as SGHAT and CDR2 as FQDESV (reference sequence). CDR3 length equals 16 residues. In nucleotides, the CDR3 is TGTGCCAGCAGCCCCAGGGGCGGGAGTGGTTCCTACGAGCAGTACTTC. Its protein product is CASSPRGGSGSYEQYF.

The table lists this clonotype with many counts. V and J are TRBV11-1 and TRBJ2-5; D perhaps matches TRBD1 (6 bases). Germline assignment: CDR1 SGHAT and CDR2 FQDESV (reference sequence). The CDR3 extends over 15 amino acids. V lost 5 bases to trimming and J lost 4 bases, with 17 bases between them. For the CDR3, the DNA is TGTGCCAGCAGCGAAACTCAGGGGAATGGAGAGACCCAGTACTTC. Residues: CASSETQGNGETQYF.

This sequence joins TRBV28 and TRBJ2-7; 9 bases match TRBD2. V was clipped by 5 bases and J by 3 bases; unmatched bases: 11. The length of the CDR3 is 16 residues. Per germline, CDR1 MDHEN and CDR2 SYDVKM. The DNA for the CDR3 is TGTGCCAGCAGTCCCTTATGGGGCGGGGGGGTCTACGAGCAGTACTTC. It yields the protein CASSPLWGGGVYEQYF.

This clonotype was picked up a small number of times. V usage is TRBV5-4 and J usage is TRBJ2-7; 7 nucleotides line up with TRBD1. The germline V gene encodes CDR1 SGHNT and CDR2 YYREEE (reference sequence). J gave up 4 bases and V 2 bases, and 6 bases lay outside the gene matches. This CDR3 spans 14 amino acids. For the CDR3, the DNA is TGTGCCAGCAGCTTCCAAGACAGGGTGTACGAGCAGTACTTC. The encoded protein is CASSFQDRVYEQYF.

V is TRBV5-4 and J is TRBJ2-1; TRBD2 matches at 8 bases. Germline values: CDR1 SGHNT, CDR2 YYREEE (reference sequence). The CDR3 runs to 14 residues. V shed 4 bases, J shed 5 bases, and the junction held 5 bases outside the gene matches. The CDR3 region has the DNA TGTGCCAGCAGCGGCGGGGGGCCTAACAATGAGCAGTTCTTC. Translation: CASSGGGPNNEQFF.

This chain connects TRBV20-1 to TRBJ2-3, with a tentative D call TRBD1 (7 bases). The CDR3 spans 16 residues. Trimming stripped 5 bases from V and 2 bases from J, with 20 bases between. Germline CDR1 DFQATT, CDR2 SNEGSKA (reference sequence). The CDR3 nucleotides read TGCAGTGCTCGGTCCAGGGGGGTATTATACACAGATACGCAGTATTTT. Its translation is CSARSRGVLYTDTQYF.

The chain carries TRBV29-1 and TRBJ2-1; D ambiguous. The CDR3 consists of 15 residues. Germline V gives CDR1 SQVTM, CDR2 ANQGSEA. Trimming removed 3 bases at V and 0 bases at J, with 12 bases between. The CDR3 bases are TGCAGCGTTGAGGGCAGCTCCAACTCCTACAATGAGCAGTTCTTC. Translating it yields CSVEGSSNSYNEQFF.

Many counts were recorded for this clonotype. One junction end disagrees with the germline gene, perhaps due to a read error. The V call is TRBV5-1, the J call TRBJ2-1, with TRBD2 matching over 7 bases. The germline gives CDR1 SGHRS, CDR2 YFSETQ. This CDR3 is built from 12 residues. The CDR3, as DNA: TGTGCCAGCAGCTTGGGGGGGAATGAGCAGTTCTTC. This sequence encodes CASSLGGNEQFF.

This clonotype turned up a few times. A clone one base away is much larger, so this may be a read error. The chain combines TRBV5-1 with TRBJ2-7, with 9 bases lining up with TRBD1. CDR1 and CDR2 (germline): SGHRS, YFSETQ. The ends lost 3 bases at V and 4 bases at J; junction bases unmatched: 5. The CDR3 covers 14 residues. As DNA, the CDR3 is TGCGCCAGCAGCTGGTCACAGGGGGCTTACGAGCAGTACTTC. Protein sequence: CASSWSQGAYEQYF.

The rearrangement uses TRBV10-3 and TRBJ2-7; D is possibly TRBD1 (6 bases). V lost 6 bases, J lost 3 bases, and 15 bases lay in between. Per germline, CDR1 ENHRY and CDR2 SYGVKD. The CDR3 totals 14 residues. The CDR3 region is CAIRHFGQIYEQYF. CDR3 nucleotides: TGTGCCATCAGACACTTCGGACAGATCTACGAGCAGTACTTC.

This clonotype appeared many times. In DNA form, the CDR3 reads TGTGCCAGCAGCCTCGGACAGGGACGGCGTTATTACAATGAGCAGTTCTTC. Protein sequence: CASSLGQGRRYYNEQFF. V is TRBV11-3 and J is TRBJ2-1, with 8 bases lining up with TRBD1. The junction had 13 bases not matched to a gene; V was cut back by 5 bases and J by 4 bases. The CDR3 contains 17 residues. The germline gives CDR1 SGHNT, CDR2 YENEEA.

The chain carries TRBV20-1 and TRBJ1-2; no clear D. Germline CDR1 reads DFQATT; CDR2 reads SNEGSKA (reference sequence). Trimming shortened V by 5 bases and J by 1 base, and 8 bases separated the two germline ends. The CDR3 is 12 amino acids. This CDR3 reads CSAGYSNYGYTF. The CDR3 region has the DNA TGCAGTGCTGGATACAGTAACTATGGCTACACCTTC.

On this clonotype itself: A much larger clone differs by one base, so this may be a read error. The rearrangement uses TRBV5-1 and TRBJ1-1; tentative D call: TRBD1 (5 bases). Trimming left V 4 bases short and J 5 bases short, with 18 bases between. This CDR3 spans 15 amino acids. Germline V gives CDR1 SGHRS, CDR2 YFSETQ. The DNA for the CDR3 is TGCGCCAGCAGCCGGGGGGGTGAGAGGGGTACTGAAGCTTTCTTT. It encodes CASSRGGERGTEAFF.

This rearrangement joins TRBV7-2 to TRBJ1-6; TRBD1 is a possible D gene (5 bases). The V end was cut by 5 bases, the J end by 5 bases, with 13 bases between. The CDR3 has 15 amino acids. Germline V gene lookup returns CDR1 SGHTA and CDR2 FQGNSA. As DNA, the CDR3 is TGTGCCAGCAGCCCCCGAGGGGCGGATAATTCACCCCTCCACTTT. Protein product: CASSPRGADNSPLHF.

The sample holds many counts of this clonotype. CDR3 sequence reads: CASSLRGTPGEQYF. DNA for the CDR3: TGTGCCAGCAGCTTAAGGGGGACCCCCGGCGAGCAGTACTTC. V usage is TRBV7-2 and J usage is TRBJ2-7; a weak D match, TRBD1 (6 bases). Trimming left V 2 bases short and J 6 bases short, with 14 bases between. The CDR3 totals 14 residues. CDR1 and CDR2 (germline): SGHTA, FQGNSA.

The CDR3 region has the DNA TGTGCCAGCAGTTACTCAGTAGGTCAGGGTGCCGATGAGCAGTTCTTC. Protein sequence: CASSYSVGQGADEQFF. The V call is TRBV6-5, the J call TRBJ2-1, with a tentative D call TRBD1 (5 bases). The ends were cut back, 0 bases at V and 8 bases at J, with 17 bases in the middle. CDR1 is MNHEY, CDR2 SVGAGI, per germline. The CDR3 consists of 16 residues.

There are a few counts of this clonotype. The V call is TRBV5-1, the J call TRBJ2-3; D might be TRBD2 (6 bases). CDR3 length equals 18 residues. With 4 bases removed from V and 3 bases from J, the gap between germline ends came to 24 bases. Germline V gives CDR1 SGHRS, CDR2 YFSETQ. The CDR3 DNA is TGCGCCAGCAGCCCGTATCTTTCGGGGGTAGGTGGAACAGATACGCAGTATTTT. This gives the protein CASSPYLSGVGGTDTQYF.

This clonotype occurred many times. The V call is TRBV3-1, the J call TRBJ2-7; 7 bases align to TRBD1. Germline assignment: CDR1 LGHDT and CDR2 YNNKEL (reference sequence). Trimming at V came to 5 bases and at J to 2 bases, leaving 6 bases not matched to a gene. The CDR3 is made up of 14 amino acids. CDR3 region: CASSSPGTAYEQYF. The CDR3 DNA is TGTGCCAGCAGCTCCCCTGGGACAGCCTACGAGCAGTACTTC.

The chain carries TRBV19 and TRBJ1-2, with a tentative D call TRBD1 (5 bases). CDR1 and CDR2 (germline): LNHDA, SQIVND (reference sequence). Trimming pared 3 bases from V and 7 bases from J, leaving 12 bases between. CDR3 length: 13 amino acids. The CDR3 DNA is TGTGCCAGTAGTATCCCCAGGGATCCTGGCTACACCTTC. It yields the protein CASSIPRDPGYTF.

At least ten counts were recorded for this clonotype. This chain uses TRBV29-1 with TRBJ2-1; D remains unclear. Trimming cost V 4 bases and J 6 bases, with 13 bases left between them. The CDR3 loop spans 13 amino acids. The germline V gene encodes CDR1 SQVTM and CDR2 ANQGSEA. CDR3 residues: CSVGLLDGNEQFF. The CDR3 DNA reads TGCAGCGTTGGTCTCCTAGACGGCAATGAGCAGTTCTTC.

This clonotype came up many times. The V and J genes are TRBV15 and TRBJ2-1, with 8 nucleotides matching TRBD2. Looked up from germline, CDR1 is LNHNV and CDR2 is YYDKDF (reference sequence). The J segment lost 4 bases and the V segment lost 4 bases, leaving 12 bases of the junction unmatched. The CDR3 totals 17 residues. The CDR3 nucleotides are TGTGCCACCAGCAACCGCATCGGGGCGGGGGGTTACAATGAGCAGTTCTTC. Protein sequence: CATSNRIGAGGYNEQFF.

This clonotype has ten or more counts. CDR3 bases: TGTGCCAGCAGTTTATCTCCCCCCAGAACGACCTACGAGCAGTACTTC. Translated, it gives CASSLSPPRTTYEQYF. This chain links TRBV27 with TRBJ2-7; D is unclear. The ends were cut back, 0 bases at V and 2 bases at J, with 14 bases in the middle. The CDR3 length is 16 residues. Germline-derived CDR1 and CDR2 are MNHEY and SMNVEV (reference sequence).

In this sample, this clonotype turned up many times. This chain links TRBV5-1 with TRBJ1-5; 8 positions match TRBD1. The CDR3 runs to 14 residues. V was clipped by 4 bases and J by 2 bases; unmatched bases: 2. Germline loops: CDR1 SGHRS, CDR2 YFSETQ. CDR3: CASSAGQGNQPQHF. CDR3 sequence (DNA): TGCGCCAGCAGCGCGGGACAGGGCAATCAGCCCCAGCATTTT. Full variable domain (missing parts from reference TRBV5-1 and TRBJ1-5): KAGVTQTPRYLIKTRGQQVTLSCSPISGHRSVSWYQQTPGQGLQFLFEYFSETQRNKGNFPGRFSGRQFSNSRSEMNVSTLELGDSALYLCASSAGQGNQPQHFGDGTRLSIL.

Details on this clonotype: A much larger clone differs by one base, so this may be a read error. The chain is built from TRBV7-9 and TRBJ2-1; 7 nucleotides agree with TRBD1. The J call may be wrong; the DNA end is better matched by TRBJ2-7. This CDR3 contains 14 residues. Germline V gene sequence: CDR1 SEHNR, CDR2 FQNEAQ (reference sequence). The CDR3: CASSSGQSYNEQYF. The CDR3 DNA reads TGTGCCAGCAGCTCGGGACAGTCCTACAATGAGCAGTACTTC.

A remark on this clonotype: It may be a read error: a sequence one base away is much more abundant. V usage is TRBV7-9 and J usage is TRBJ2-4; D not resolved. The end of the DNA fits TRBJ2-5 better, so the J call may be wrong. The CDR3 contains 13 residues. Germline V lookup: CDR1 SEHNR, CDR2 FQNEAQ (reference sequence). This chain's CDR3 is CATAKGGGETQYF. DNA of the CDR3: TGTGCCACTGCTAAGGGCGGCGGAGAGACCCAGTACTTC.

This clonotype has ten or more counts. The J gene is TRBJ2-5, the V gene TRBV7-2; no clear D. Germline V gives CDR1 SGHTA, CDR2 FQGNSA. The CDR3 is 15 amino acids. V dropped 4 bases and J dropped 5 bases, with 17 bases sitting between them. The CDR3 here is CASSSQKQIGETQYF. For the CDR3, the DNA is TGTGCCAGCAGCTCCCAAAAACAGATCGGGGAGACCCAGTACTTC.

This clonotype was recorded at least ten times. The chain couples TRBV7-8 to TRBJ2-7; D may be TRBD1 or TRBD2 (5 bases each). The germline V gene encodes CDR1 SGHVS and CDR2 FQNEAQ. The CDR3 has 13 residues. Between the trimmed V and J ends, which lost 4 bases and 0 bases, there was a span of 7 bases. The CDR3: CASSWGSSYEQYF. CDR3 bases: TGTGCCAGCAGCTGGGGGAGCTCCTACGAGCAGTACTTC.

This clonotype was recorded at least ten times. The chain uses TRBV9 and TRBJ2-4; TRBD1 agrees at 9 bases. CDR1 and CDR2 from the germline V gene are SGDLS and YYNGEE. Trimming at V came to 4 bases and at J to 6 bases, leaving 8 bases not matched to a gene. The CDR3 contains 15 residues. The CDR3 nucleotides are TGTGCCAGCAGCCCGAGAGAGACAGGGGGAAACATTCAGTACTTC. Protein product: CASSPRETGGNIQYF.

This clonotype occurred many times. The CDR3 loop is CASSLGGTTYEQYF. CDR3 bases: TGTGCCAGCAGCTTAGGGGGCACCACCTACGAGCAGTACTTC. The chain couples TRBV7-2 to TRBJ2-7; tentative D call: TRBD1 (5 bases). V was shortened by 1 base and J by 2 bases, with 9 bases between the two germline ends. This CDR3 comprises 14 residues. Germline CDR1 SGHTA, CDR2 FQGNSA. Full variable domain (outside the CDR3, taken from reference TRBV7-2 and TRBJ2-7): GAGVSQSPSNKVTEKGKDVELRCDPISGHTALYWYRQSLGQGLEFLIYFQGNSAPDKSGLPSDRFSAERTGGSVSTLTIQRTQQEDSAVYLCASSLGGTTYEQYFGPGTRLTVT.